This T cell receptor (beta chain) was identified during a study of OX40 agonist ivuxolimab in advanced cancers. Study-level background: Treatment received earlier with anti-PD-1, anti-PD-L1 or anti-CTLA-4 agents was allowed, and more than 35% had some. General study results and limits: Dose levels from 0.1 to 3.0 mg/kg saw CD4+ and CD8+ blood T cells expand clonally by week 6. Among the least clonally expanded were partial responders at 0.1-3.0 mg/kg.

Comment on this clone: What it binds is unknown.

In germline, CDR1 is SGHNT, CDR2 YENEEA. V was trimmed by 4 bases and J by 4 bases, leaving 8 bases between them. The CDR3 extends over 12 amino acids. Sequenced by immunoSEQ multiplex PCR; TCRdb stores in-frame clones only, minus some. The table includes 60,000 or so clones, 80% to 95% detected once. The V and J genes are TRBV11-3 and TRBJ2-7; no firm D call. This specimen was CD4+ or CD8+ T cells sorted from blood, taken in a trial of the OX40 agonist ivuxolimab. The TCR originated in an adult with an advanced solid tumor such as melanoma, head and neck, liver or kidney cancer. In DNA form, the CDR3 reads TGTGCCAGCAGCTCCGGGCATTACGAGCAGTACTTC. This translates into CASSSGHYEQYF.